This is a list of T cell receptor beta chains from one sample in a study of T cells after yellow fever vaccination. Via MiXCR, TCRdb re-called the 5' RACE reads, giving one row per CDR3 protein. The sample includes hundreds of thousands of distinct CDR3 sequences, around 8.1% of them seen just once. This specimen consisted of PBMCs, obtained 35 to 50 days after the first yellow fever vaccination. Source of these receptors: a young man who received the YFV17D yellow fever vaccine. CDR3s include the opening cysteine and the closing phenylalanine or tryptophan. Fields, in order: CDR3 DNA, CDR3 protein, V gene, clone size, D gene, J gene. A D gene is named only where the DNA matches it firmly. For some rows the clone size is stated as once, few or many, or as a class when expanded; others skip it.

TGTGCCAGCAGTTACTTGGGAGCCTCTGGGGCCAACGTCCTGACTTTC,CASSYLGASGANVLTF,TRBV6-2/TRBV6-3,few,-,TRBJ2-6
TGTGCCAGCAGGCTGGTGGATACGCAGTATTTT,CASRLVDTQYF,TRBV12-3/TRBV12-4,many,-,TRBJ2-3
TGTGCCAGCAGTTTAAGGGGACAGGACTATGGCTACACCTTC,CASSLRGQDYGYTF,TRBV27,many,TRBD1,TRBJ1-2
TGCAGTGCTAGACAGAGCAATCAGCCCCAGCATTTT,CSARQSNQPQHF,TRBV20-1,-,-,TRBJ1-5
TGCAGTGCTACTCAATCTGGGGCCAACGTCCTGACTTTC,CSATQSGANVLTF,TRBV20-1,few,-,TRBJ2-6
TGCAGTGCGCTAGGACTAGTTCTAACCTACAATGAGCAGTTCTTC,CSALGLVLTYNEQFF,TRBV20-1,few,TRBD2,TRBJ2-1
TGTGCCAGCAGTCCCTCTGGCGGGGGGCCGGCTAACATTCAGTACTTC,CASSPSGGGPANIQYF,TRBV7-9,-,TRBD2,TRBJ2-4
TGCGCCAGCAGCCGTCGGACAGCTCCAATGGAGGGCTCACCCCTCCACTTT,CASSRRTAPMEGSPLHF,TRBV4-1,few,-,TRBJ1-6
TGCGCCAGCAAGGGACAGGCGAACACTGAAGCTTTCTTT,CASKGQANTEAFF,TRBV5-1,-,TRBD1,TRBJ1-1
TGCGCCATCTGCGGGTCGGGCTGGCAGCCCCAGCATTTT,CAICGSGWQPQHF,TRBV5-1,many,-,TRBJ1-5
TGCAGTGCTATAGTCCCGGGACAGGGGACAAATGAGCAGTTCTTC,CSAIVPGQGTNEQFF,TRBV20-1,many,TRBD1,TRBJ2-1
TGTGCCAGCAGTCAGAATTTGAACACTGAAGCTTTCTTT,CASSQNLNTEAFF,TRBV6-2/TRBV6-3,-,-,TRBJ1-1
TGTGCCAGTAGTATTCAGGGGAGGACAGATACGCAGTATTTT,CASSIQGRTDTQYF,TRBV19,many,-,TRBJ2-3
TGTGCTATAAGAACGGGGACAACAACAGGCAATCAGCCCCAGCATTTT,CAIRTGTTTGNQPQHF,TRBV2,-,-,TRBJ1-5
TGTGCCAGTAGTTTTACGGGGGGACAAGAGACCCAGTACTTC,CASSFTGGQETQYF,TRBV19,few,TRBD2,TRBJ2-5
TGTGCCAGCAGTCCCCGACAGGTTGCCGAGGAGCTGTTTTTT,CASSPRQVAEELFF,TRBV12-3/TRBV12-4,-,-,TRBJ2-2
TGTGCCAGCAGCCCCCAGGGGGGGGCCTACAATGAGCAGTTCTTC,CASSPQGGAYNEQFF,TRBV7-2,-,-,TRBJ2-1
TGTGCCAGCAGCTTGTCGGGACTAGATTGGGATGAGCAGTTCTTC,CASSLSGLDWDEQFF,TRBV7-2,few,TRBD2,TRBJ2-1
TGTGCCAGCAGCGTTACCGGACAGGGCTCAGGAAACACCATATATTTT,CASSVTGQGSGNTIYF,TRBV9,many,TRBD1,TRBJ1-3
TGCAGTGCTAAAGGGGGCGGCGGGGAGCTGTTTTTT,CSAKGGGGELFF,TRBV20-1,few,TRBD1,TRBJ2-2
TGCGCCAGCAGCTTGGGGACTAGCGGGGGATCGGAGACCCAGTACTTC,CASSLGTSGGSETQYF,TRBV5-1,few,TRBD2,TRBJ2-5
TGTGCCAGTTCGACAGGGAATCAGCCCCAGCATTTT,CASSTGNQPQHF,TRBV11-2,many,TRBD1,TRBJ1-5
TGTGCCAGCAGCCGCCCGACAGGGGTTTACACTGAAGCTTTCTTT,CASSRPTGVYTEAFF,TRBV6-2/TRBV6-3,few,TRBD1,TRBJ1-1
TGTGCCAGCAGTTTAAAGGTCTTCTCACAGCAGTACTTC,CASSLKVFSQQYF,TRBV27,few,-,TRBJ2-7
TGCGCCAGCACCCTCGCCCTAGCGGGGGTGACCGGGGAGCTGTTTTTT,CASTLALAGVTGELFF,TRBV5-1,many,TRBD2,TRBJ2-2
TGTGCCAGCAGCTTAACTATGGACAGGGGAGCTTTCTTT,CASSLTMDRGAFF,TRBV7-9,few,TRBD1,TRBJ1-1
TGTGCCAGCAGGTATACAGGTGGGGATGAGCAGTTCTTC,CASRYTGGDEQFF,TRBV6-2/TRBV6-3,few,-,TRBJ2-1
TGTGCCAGCAGCCAGCAAACAGGGGGGAACACTGAAGCTTTCTTT,CASSQQTGGNTEAFF,TRBV4-2,-,TRBD1,TRBJ1-1
TGTGCCAGCAGCTTAGGAGTGAGCTCTGGGGCCAACGTCCTGACTTTC,CASSLGVSSGANVLTF,TRBV5-6,many,-,TRBJ2-6
TGTGCCAGCACCCCACTGGGGCCAGACTACGAGCAGTACTTC,CASTPLGPDYEQYF,TRBV11-2,few,-,TRBJ2-7
TGCAGCGCTCGCGTCAACGCCGGGGAGCTGTTTTTT,CSARVNAGELFF,TRBV29-1,few,-,TRBJ2-2
TGTGCCAGCAGCCGTGGGTGGGGACAGTACTTC,CASSRGWGQYF,TRBV7-2,few,-,TRBJ2-7
TGCGCCAGCAGCGGAAGGACAGGGGTGTTCACCGGGGAGCTGTTTTTT,CASSGRTGVFTGELFF,TRBV5-1,-,TRBD1,TRBJ2-2
TGCAGTGCTAGCGGGTTGGGAGATACGCAGTATTTT,CSASGLGDTQYF,TRBV20-1,many,-,TRBJ2-3
TGTGCCAGCAGCACGGACCAGAGCTCTGGGGCCAACGTCCTGACTTTC,CASSTDQSSGANVLTF,TRBV12-3/TRBV12-4,-,-,TRBJ2-6
TGTGCCAGCAGTCAGGGAGCGGGTACTTTAGAGACCCAGTACTTC,CASSQGAGTLETQYF,TRBV11-2,few,-,TRBJ2-5
TGTGCCAGCAGCTTCGAGTATATCAGGACAGGGCTTTTCTACGAGCAGTACTTC,CASSFEYIRTGLFYEQYF,TRBV11-2,few,TRBD1,TRBJ2-7
TGTGCCAGCAGCCAAGTTACGGGGACAGGGGGATTAGCCAAAAACATTCAGTACTTC,CASSQVTGTGGLAKNIQYF,TRBV4-2,few,TRBD1,TRBJ2-4
TGCAGTGCTAGAGATCTTACAGGAAGTAATGAAAAACTGTTTTTT,CSARDLTGSNEKLFF,TRBV20-1,-,-,TRBJ1-4
TGCAGCGTGGAGACAGCAGGCAGAAACATTCAGTACTTC,CSVETAGRNIQYF,TRBV29-1,-,-,TRBJ2-4
TGTGCCAGCAGTCAGACAGGGGGTGGCAATGAGCAGTTCTTC,CASSQTGGGNEQFF,TRBV27,-,TRBD1,TRBJ2-1
TGTGCCAGCAGTTACTCAGGAGGGGATCAGCCCCAGCATTTT,CASSYSGGDQPQHF,TRBV6-5,-,-,TRBJ1-5
TGTGCCAGCAGCTCGGGGAACAGGGGATCCTACGAGCAGTACTTC,CASSSGNRGSYEQYF,TRBV7-7,few,TRBD1,TRBJ2-7
TGTGCCAGCAGCGAAGCAACTAATGAAAAACTGTTTTTT,CASSEATNEKLFF,TRBV25-1,few,-,TRBJ1-4
TGTGCCAGCAGCTTGGCTGGGACGGTCTATGGCTACACCTTC,CASSLAGTVYGYTF,TRBV5-5,-,-,TRBJ1-2
TGTGCCAGCAGAGGGGACACCTCGAACACTGAAGCTTTCTTT,CASRGDTSNTEAFF,TRBV12-3/TRBV12-4,-,-,TRBJ1-1
TGTGCCAGCAGCTTGAATGGCCGGGACAGGGAATTCTTC,CASSLNGRDREFF,TRBV7-2,few,TRBD1,TRBJ2-1
TGTGCCAGCAGCCCCGGGACAGGGTCCGTCGCGGTTTTT,CASSPGTGSVAVF,TRBV11-2,-,TRBD1,TRBJ1-4
TGCGCCAGCAGCTTGGGAAGGTCAGCCAAAAACATTCAGTACTTC,CASSLGRSAKNIQYF,TRBV5-1,few,-,TRBJ2-4
TGTGCCACGCGGGACAGGGGGCTGTACTTC,CATRDRGLYF,TRBV10-3,-,TRBD1,TRBJ2-7
TGTGCCAGCACCGTACAGGGGAAGGAGACCCAGTACTTC,CASTVQGKETQYF,TRBV6-2/TRBV6-3,few,TRBD1,TRBJ2-5
TGTGCCAGCACCTTGGACAGTAACGTCGAAGCTTTCTTT,CASTLDSNVEAFF,TRBV2,-,-,TRBJ1-1
TGTGCCAGCAGCCCATTGGGGGGTAGCAATCAGCCCCAGCATTTT,CASSPLGGSNQPQHF,TRBV7-9,few,-,TRBJ1-5